The next 7 T cell receptor beta chains were all read from a single sample in a study of somatic mutations in T cells in chronic GVHD. Using immunoSEQ multiplex PCR, the repertoire was profiled, and TCRdb retains in-frame clones only, with some absent. The table lists 11,000 to 15,000 clones, around four fifths of them singletons. The specimen was Vbeta20-negative CD4+ T cells from blood. The source is a male patient between 50 and 60 years old with chronic graft-versus-host disease. Part of the T cell pool may stem from the graft donor.

The rearrangement joins TRBV9 to TRBJ2-1, with D maybe TRBD1 (5 bases). V shed 4 bases and J shed 3 bases, with 17 bases lying between them. CDR1 and CDR2 (germline): SGDLS, YYNGEE. The CDR3 contains 16 residues. The CDR3 loop is CASSLSDSANYNEQFF. CDR3 in DNA: TGTGCCAGCAGCCTATCTGACAGCGCAAACTACAATGAGCAGTTCTTC.

The V gene is TRBV18, the J gene TRBJ2-3, with a weak D call TRBD2 (5 bases). V lost 2 bases and J 2 bases, leaving 11 bases between the germline ends. CDR1 and CDR2 from the germline V gene are KGHSH and LQKENI. The CDR3 has 15 amino acids. Here the CDR3 reads CASSPYGKHTDTQYF. CDR3 DNA: TGTGCCAGCTCACCATACGGGAAGCACACAGATACGCAGTATTTT.

V and J are TRBV4-1 and TRBJ2-6; D gene unclear. CDR1 is MGHRA, CDR2 YSYEKL, per germline. V was shortened by 2 bases and J by 2 bases, with 13 bases between the two germline ends. This CDR3 comprises 17 residues. CDR3 loop: CASSQLDLLPGANVLTF. CDR3 sequence (DNA): TGCGCCAGCAGCCAACTAGACTTGCTCCCTGGGGCCAACGTCCTGACTTTC.

V gene TRBV7-3 combines with J gene TRBJ2-5; a weak D match, TRBD1 (6 bases). The CDR3 has 14 residues. Germline values: CDR1 SGHTA, CDR2 FQGTGA. V was pared by 5 bases and J by 5 bases, with 15 bases between. This CDR3 is CASSANQGRETQYF. As DNA, the CDR3 is TGTGCCAGCAGCGCCAACCAGGGGCGGGAGACCCAGTACTTC.

The rearrangement joins TRBV19 to TRBJ1-6; 8 bases align to TRBD1. The CDR3 has 14 amino acids. Trimming took 5 bases from V and 8 from J; bases not matched to a gene: 5. Germline V lookup: CDR1 LNHDA, CDR2 SQIVND (reference sequence). This CDR3 reads CASSRDRRDSPLHF. CDR3 bases: TGTGCCAGTAGTCGGGACAGGAGGGATTCACCCCTCCACTTT. The full variable domain, its missing parts supplied by reference TRBV19 and TRBJ1-6, is DGGITQSPKYLFRKEGQNVTLSCEQNLNHDAMYWYRQDPGQGLRLIYYSQIVNDFQKGDIAEGYSVSREKKESFPLTVTSAQKNPTAFYLCASSRDRRDSPLHFGNGTRLTVT.

V and J are TRBV5-6 and TRBJ2-7, with 9 bases identical to TRBD1. The CDR3 covers 15 residues. V lost 2 bases to trimming and J lost 5 bases; unmatched junction nucleotides: 8. Germline assignment: CDR1 SGHDT and CDR2 YYEEEE. Here the CDR3 reads CASSFRRTGGNEQYF. The CDR3 region has the DNA TGTGCCAGCAGCTTCCGGCGAACAGGGGGCAACGAGCAGTACTTC.

This chain links TRBV9 with TRBJ2-5; the D is unclear. Germline V gene data show CDR1 as SGDLS and CDR2 as YYNGEE. CDR3 length: 16 amino acids. V lost 0 bases and J lost 7, with 19 bases in between. The CDR3 coding sequence is TGTGCCAGCAGCGTAGACGACTCGTTTAATTCCGGGACCCAGTACTTC. It encodes CASSVDDSFNSGTQYF.